These 3 T cell receptor beta chains originate from one sample sequenced in a study of shared T cell receptors in the human thymus. Produced via immunoSEQ multiplex PCR; TCRdb's table is partial and in-frame only. The data show 550,000 to 800,000 clones, 75% to 90% seen once. These data also formed part of another study, on human thymus T cells.

Sequenced sample: thymocytes. The receptors originated from a girl under three years old with a congenital heart defect.

This chain joins TRBV7-8 and TRBJ1-5; D is unresolved. Trimming cost V 1 base and J 6 bases, with 7 bases left between them. Germline CDR1 reads SGHVS; CDR2 reads FQNEAQ. This CDR3 contains 13 residues. The CDR3 reads CASSLGLCQPQHF. The CDR3 region has the DNA TGTGCCAGCAGCTTAGGGCTCTGTCAGCCCCAGCATTTT.

The chain couples TRBV5-1 to TRBJ1-1; no clear D gene. The CDR3 consists of 16 residues. V dropped 1 base and J dropped 1 base, with 14 bases sitting between them. The germline V gene has CDR1 SGHRS and CDR2 YFSETQ. The CDR3 DNA reads TGCGCCAGCAGCTTGACGTTTTATAGTGGGAACACTGAAGCTTTCTTT. It codes for CASSLTFYSGNTEAFF.

This clone was detected once. This chain connects TRBV28 to TRBJ1-4, with a possible D match to TRBD1 (6 bases). Looked up from germline, CDR1 is MDHEN and CDR2 is SYDVKM. V was clipped by 9 bases and J by 6 bases, with 20 bases between them. The CDR3 length is 15 residues. CDR3 nucleotides: TGTGCCAGTCGAGCCCTGGGGACACGCCATGAAAAACTGTTTTTT. This translates into CASRALGTRHEKLFF.